This T cell receptor beta chain comes out of a study of cytomegalovirus exposure and HLA in healthy donors. Per the germline V gene, CDR1 is KGHSH and CDR2 is LQKENI. The CDR3 spans 17 residues. V was shortened by 3 bases and J by 1 base, with 18 bases between the two germline ends. Primers: 60 Vbeta forward and 13 Jbeta reverse. The protocol was immunoSEQ multiplex PCR, while the TCRdb copy is restricted to in-frame clones and leaves out a portion. The profile shows 200,000 to 300,000 clones, around 80% of them singletons. At the time of sampling, donors were nominally healthy, though unrecorded immune exposures were likely.

The V and J genes are TRBV18 and TRBJ1-1; D possibly corresponds to TRBD1 (6 bases). The specimen sequenced was PBMCs. This TCR derives from a woman aged 40 to 50 in good health and CMV-seropositive. This CDR3 reads CASSPNRVQVTNTEAFF. For the CDR3, the DNA is TGTGCCAGCTCACCCAACAGGGTGCAAGTGACGAACACTGAAGCTTTCTTT.